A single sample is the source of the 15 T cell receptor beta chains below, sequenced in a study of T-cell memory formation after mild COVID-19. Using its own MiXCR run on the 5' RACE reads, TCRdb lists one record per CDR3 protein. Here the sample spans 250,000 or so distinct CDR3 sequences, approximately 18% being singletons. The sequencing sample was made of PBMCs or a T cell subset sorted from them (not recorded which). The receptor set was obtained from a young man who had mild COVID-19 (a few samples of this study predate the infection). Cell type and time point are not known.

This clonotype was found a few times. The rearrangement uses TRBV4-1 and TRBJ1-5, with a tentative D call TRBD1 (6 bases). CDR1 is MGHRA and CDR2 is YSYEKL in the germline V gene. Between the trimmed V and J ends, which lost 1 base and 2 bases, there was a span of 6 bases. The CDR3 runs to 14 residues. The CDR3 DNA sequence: TGCGCCAGCAGCCAAGGACAGGGCAATCAGCCCCAGCATTTT. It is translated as CASSQGQGNQPQHF.

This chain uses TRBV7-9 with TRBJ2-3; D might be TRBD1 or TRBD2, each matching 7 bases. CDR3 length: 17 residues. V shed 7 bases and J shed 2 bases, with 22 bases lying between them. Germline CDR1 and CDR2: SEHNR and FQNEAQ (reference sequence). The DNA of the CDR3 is TGTGCCAGCACCGACCTCAGGGGGGGCGGACTCACAGATACGCAGTATTTT. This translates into CASTDLRGGGLTDTQYF.

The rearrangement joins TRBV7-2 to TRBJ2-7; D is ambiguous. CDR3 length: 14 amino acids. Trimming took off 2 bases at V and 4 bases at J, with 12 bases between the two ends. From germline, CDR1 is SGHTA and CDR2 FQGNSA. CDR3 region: CASSLLGFVYEQYF. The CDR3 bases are TGTGCCAGCAGCTTACTGGGCTTTGTATACGAGCAGTACTTC.

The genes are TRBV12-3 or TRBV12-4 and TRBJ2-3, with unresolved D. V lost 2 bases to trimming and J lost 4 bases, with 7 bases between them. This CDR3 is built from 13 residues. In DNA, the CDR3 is TGTGCCAGCAGTTTAACAGCGCCAGATACGCAGTATTTT. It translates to CASSLTAPDTQYF.

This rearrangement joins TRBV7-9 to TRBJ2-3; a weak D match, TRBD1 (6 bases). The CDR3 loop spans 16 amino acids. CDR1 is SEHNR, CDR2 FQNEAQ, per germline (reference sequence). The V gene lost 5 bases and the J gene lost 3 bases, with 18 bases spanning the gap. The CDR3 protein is CASSPTGRGRTDTQYF. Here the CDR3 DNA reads TGTGCCAGCAGCCCCACTGGCAGGGGAAGAACAGATACGCAGTATTTT. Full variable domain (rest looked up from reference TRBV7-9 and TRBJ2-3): DTGVSQNPRHKITKRGQNVTFRCDPISEHNRLYWYRQTLGQGPEFLTYFQNEAQLEKSRLLSDRFSAERPKGSFSTLEIQRTEQGDSAMYLCASSPTGRGRTDTQYFGPGTRLTVL.

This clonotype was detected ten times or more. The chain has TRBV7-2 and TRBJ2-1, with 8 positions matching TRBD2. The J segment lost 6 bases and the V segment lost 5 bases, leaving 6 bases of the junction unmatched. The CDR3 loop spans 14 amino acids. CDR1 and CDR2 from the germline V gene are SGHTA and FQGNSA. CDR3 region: CASSEGLAINEQFF. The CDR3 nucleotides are TGTGCCAGCAGCGAAGGACTAGCCATCAATGAGCAGTTCTTC. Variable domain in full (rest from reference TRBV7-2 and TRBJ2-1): GAGVSQSPSNKVTEKGKDVELRCDPISGHTALYWYRQSLGQGLEFLIYFQGNSAPDKSGLPSDRFSAERTGGSVSTLTIQRTQQEDSAVYLCASSEGLAINEQFFGPGTRLTVL.

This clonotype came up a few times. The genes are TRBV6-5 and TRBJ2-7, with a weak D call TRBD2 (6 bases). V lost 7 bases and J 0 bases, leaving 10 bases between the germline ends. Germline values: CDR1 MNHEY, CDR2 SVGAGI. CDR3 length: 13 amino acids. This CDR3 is CASTSGVSYEQYF. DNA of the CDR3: TGTGCCAGCACTTCGGGGGTCTCCTACGAGCAGTACTTC.

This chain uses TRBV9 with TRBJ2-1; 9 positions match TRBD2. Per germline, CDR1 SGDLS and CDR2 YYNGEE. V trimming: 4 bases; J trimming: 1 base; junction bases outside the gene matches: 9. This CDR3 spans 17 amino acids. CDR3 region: CASSNDWTSVSYNEQFF. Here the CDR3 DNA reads TGTGCCAGCAGCAACGATTGGACTAGCGTTTCCTACAATGAGCAGTTCTTC.

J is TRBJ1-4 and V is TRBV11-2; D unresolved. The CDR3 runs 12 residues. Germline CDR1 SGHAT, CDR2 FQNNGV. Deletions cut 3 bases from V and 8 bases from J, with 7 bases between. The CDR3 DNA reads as TGTGCCAGCAGCTTCCTCCGAGAAAAACTGTTTTTT. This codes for CASSFLREKLFF.

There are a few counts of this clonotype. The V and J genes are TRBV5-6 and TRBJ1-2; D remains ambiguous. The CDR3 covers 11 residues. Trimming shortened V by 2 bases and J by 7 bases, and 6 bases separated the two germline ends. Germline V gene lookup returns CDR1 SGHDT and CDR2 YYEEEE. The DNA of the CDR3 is TGTGCCAGCAGCTTTGATAGTGGCTACACCTTC. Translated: CASSFDSGYTF.

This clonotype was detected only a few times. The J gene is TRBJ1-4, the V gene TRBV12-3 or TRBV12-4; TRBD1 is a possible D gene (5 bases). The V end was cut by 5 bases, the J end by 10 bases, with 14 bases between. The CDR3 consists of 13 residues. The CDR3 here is CASSPLRGGKLFF. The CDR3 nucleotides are TGTGCCAGCAGTCCCCTCCGGGGGGGAAAACTGTTTTTT.

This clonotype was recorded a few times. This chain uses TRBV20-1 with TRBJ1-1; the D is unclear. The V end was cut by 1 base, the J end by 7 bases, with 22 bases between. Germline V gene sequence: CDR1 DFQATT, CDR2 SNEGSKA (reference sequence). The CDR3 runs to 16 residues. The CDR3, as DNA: TGCAGTGCTAGAGGGTCCGCCGGCAGGTTAGCTCATGAAGCTTTCTTT. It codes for CSARGSAGRLAHEAFF.

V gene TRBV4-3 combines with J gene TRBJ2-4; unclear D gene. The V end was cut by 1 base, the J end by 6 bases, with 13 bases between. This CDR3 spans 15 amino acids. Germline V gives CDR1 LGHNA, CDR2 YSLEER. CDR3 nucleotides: TGCGCCAGCAGCCAAGGAAGGGCCCCAGGAAACATTCAGTACTTC. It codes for CASSQGRAPGNIQYF.

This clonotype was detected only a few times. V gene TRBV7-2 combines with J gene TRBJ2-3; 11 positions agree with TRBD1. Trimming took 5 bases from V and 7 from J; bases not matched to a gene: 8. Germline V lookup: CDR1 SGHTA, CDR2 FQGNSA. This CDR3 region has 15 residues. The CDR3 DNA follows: TGTGCCAGCAGCCAGCGGGGGACAGGGGGATATACGCAGTATTTT. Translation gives CASSQRGTGGYTQYF.

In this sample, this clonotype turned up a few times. The CDR3 nucleotides read TGTGCCAGCACCCACCGGACAGGGGGAGACGAGCAGTACTTC. Amino acids: CASTHRTGGDEQYF. The chain is built from TRBV6-2 or TRBV6-3 and TRBJ2-7; TRBD1 matches at 10 bases. The CDR3 is made up of 14 amino acids. Germline V CDR1 and CDR2: MNHEY, SVGEGT. After removal of 7 bases from V and 5 bases from J, the junction contained 8 bases not matched to a gene.